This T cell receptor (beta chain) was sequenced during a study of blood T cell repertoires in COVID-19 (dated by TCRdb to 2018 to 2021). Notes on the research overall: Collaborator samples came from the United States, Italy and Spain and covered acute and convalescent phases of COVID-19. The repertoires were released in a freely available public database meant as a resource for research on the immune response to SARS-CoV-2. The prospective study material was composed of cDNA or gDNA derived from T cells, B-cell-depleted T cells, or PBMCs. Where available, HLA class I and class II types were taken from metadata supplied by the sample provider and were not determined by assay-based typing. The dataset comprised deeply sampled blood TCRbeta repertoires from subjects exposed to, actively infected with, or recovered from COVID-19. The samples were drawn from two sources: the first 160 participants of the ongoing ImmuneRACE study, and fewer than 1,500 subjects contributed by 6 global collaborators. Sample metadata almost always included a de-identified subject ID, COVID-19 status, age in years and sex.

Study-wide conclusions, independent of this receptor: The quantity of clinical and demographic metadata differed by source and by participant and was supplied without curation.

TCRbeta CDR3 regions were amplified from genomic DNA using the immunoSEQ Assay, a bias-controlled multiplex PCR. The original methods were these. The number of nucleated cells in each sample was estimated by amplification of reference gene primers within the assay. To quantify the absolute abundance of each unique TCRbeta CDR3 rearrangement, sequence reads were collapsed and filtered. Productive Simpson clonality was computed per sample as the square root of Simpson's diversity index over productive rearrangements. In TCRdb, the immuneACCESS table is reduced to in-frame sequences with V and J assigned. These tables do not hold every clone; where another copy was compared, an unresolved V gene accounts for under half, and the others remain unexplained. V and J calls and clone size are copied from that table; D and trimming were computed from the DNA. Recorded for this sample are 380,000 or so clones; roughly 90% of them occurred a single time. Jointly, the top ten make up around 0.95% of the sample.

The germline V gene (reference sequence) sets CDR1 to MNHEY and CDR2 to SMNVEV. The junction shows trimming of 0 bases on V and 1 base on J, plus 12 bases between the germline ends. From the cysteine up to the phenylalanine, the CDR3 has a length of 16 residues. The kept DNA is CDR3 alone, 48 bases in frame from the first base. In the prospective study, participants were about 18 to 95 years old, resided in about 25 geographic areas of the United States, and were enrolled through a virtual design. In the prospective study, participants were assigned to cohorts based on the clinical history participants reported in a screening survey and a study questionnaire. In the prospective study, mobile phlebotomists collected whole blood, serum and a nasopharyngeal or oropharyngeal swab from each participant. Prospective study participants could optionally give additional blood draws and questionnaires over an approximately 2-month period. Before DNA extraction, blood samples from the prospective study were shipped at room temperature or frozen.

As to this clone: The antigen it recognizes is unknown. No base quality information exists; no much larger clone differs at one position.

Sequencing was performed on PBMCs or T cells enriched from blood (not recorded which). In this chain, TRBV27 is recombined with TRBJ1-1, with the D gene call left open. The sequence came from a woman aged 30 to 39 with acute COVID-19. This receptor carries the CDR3 CASSLSDSPRNTEAFF. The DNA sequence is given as TGTGCCAGCAGTTTATCGGACTCCCCACGGAACACTGAAGCTTTCTTT.